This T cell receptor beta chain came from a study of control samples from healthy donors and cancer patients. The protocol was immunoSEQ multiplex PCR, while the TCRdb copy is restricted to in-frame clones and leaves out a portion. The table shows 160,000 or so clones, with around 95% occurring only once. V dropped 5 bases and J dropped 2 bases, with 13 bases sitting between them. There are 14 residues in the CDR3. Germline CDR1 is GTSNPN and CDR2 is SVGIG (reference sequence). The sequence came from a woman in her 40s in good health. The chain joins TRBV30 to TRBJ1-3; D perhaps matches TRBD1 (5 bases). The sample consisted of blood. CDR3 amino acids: CAWGIQGAGNTIYF. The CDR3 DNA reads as TGTGCCTGGGGGATTCAGGGCGCTGGAAACACCATATATTTT.